The 23 T cell receptor beta chains in this list originate from one sample, sequenced in a study of CD8 T cells in Susac syndrome. The authors reverse transcribed 0.5 to 1 ug RNA with random hexamers. In TCRdb, the immunoSEQ multiplex PCR reads were re-called with MiXCR into one record per CDR3 protein. The data show roughly 160,000 distinct CDR3 sequences, approximately 96% seen once. Sequences were obtained from CD4+ T cells from PBMCs. The receptors derive from a human donor in good health.

V is TRBV30 and J is TRBJ1-4; D uncertain. The germline CDR1 and CDR2 sequences are GTSNPN and SVGIG (reference sequence). V was cut by 2 bases and J by 7 bases, with 5 bases left in between. The CDR3 loop spans 11 amino acids. The CDR3 region is CAWSTVEKLFF. CDR3 DNA: TGTGCCTGGAGTACCGTTGAAAAACTGTTTTTT. Complete variable domain (other parts from reference TRBV30 and TRBJ1-4): SQTIHQWPATLVQPVGSPLSLECTVEGTSNPNLYWYRQAAGRGLQLLFYSVGIGQISSEVPQNLSASRPQDRQFILSSKKLLLSDSGFYLCAWSTVEKLFFGSGTQLSVL.

The chain employs TRBV4-3 and TRBJ1-4; D is undetermined. CDR1 LGHNA and CDR2 YSLEER come from the germline V gene. Trimming removed 2 bases from V and 8 bases from J, with 15 bases in between. The length of the CDR3 is 15 residues. As DNA, the CDR3 is TGCGCCAGCAGCCAATCCTTTGGAGCTTCCGAAAAACTGTTTTTT. This translates into CASSQSFGASEKLFF.

The V call is TRBV20-1, the J call TRBJ2-5, with 10 nucleotides matching TRBD1. CDR1 and CDR2 from the germline V gene are DFQATT and SNEGSKA (reference sequence). The CDR3 runs 12 residues. Trimming took 6 bases from V and 6 from J; bases not matched to a gene: 4. CDR3 DNA: TGCAGTGCCTTGGGACAGGGGCAGACCCAGTACTTC. Translating gives CSALGQGQTQYF.

The chain is built from TRBV4-3 and TRBJ2-3; D remains unclear. CDR3 length equals 15 residues. V lost 4 bases and J lost 2, with 13 bases in between. In germline, CDR1 is LGHNA, CDR2 YSLEER. The CDR3 DNA is TGCGCCAGCAGCCCGCGCCCCGGGTACACAGATACGCAGTATTTT. This sequence encodes CASSPRPGYTDTQYF.

This clonotype was seen once. This rearrangement joins TRBV3-1 to TRBJ2-3, with D hard to call. Trimming pared 6 bases from V and 4 bases from J, leaving 5 bases between. The CDR3 extends over 11 amino acids. Per the germline V gene, CDR1 is LGHDT and CDR2 is YNNKEL (reference sequence). The CDR3: CASRLADTQYF. Here the CDR3 DNA reads TGTGCCAGCAGGTTGGCAGATACGCAGTATTTT.

The CDR3 DNA is TGTGCCAGCAGCTTCCTGGACTTCTACGAGCAGTACTTC. Translated: CASSFLDFYEQYF. The chain uses TRBV7-2 and TRBJ2-7; tentative D call: TRBD2 (5 bases). Germline CDR1 is SGHTA and CDR2 is FQGNSA. V lost 3 bases and J 3 bases, leaving 9 bases between the germline ends. The length of the CDR3 is 13 residues.

In its sample, this clonotype was seen once. The rearrangement links TRBV28 to TRBJ2-1, with 10 nucleotides matching TRBD2. J was trimmed by 6 bases and V by 5 bases; bases with no gene match: 10. The CDR3 contains 16 residues. The germline CDR1 and CDR2 sequences are MDHEN and SYDVKM. The CDR3 is CASSPAQAGGINEQFF. Written as DNA, the CDR3 is TGTGCCAGCAGTCCGGCGCAAGCGGGGGGGATCAATGAGCAGTTCTTC. The full variable domain, completed using reference TRBV28 and TRBJ2-1, is DVKVTQSSRYLVKRTGEKVFLECVQDMDHENMFWYRQDPGLGLRLIYFSYDVKMKEKGDIPEGYSVSREKKERFSLILESASTNQTSMYLCASSPAQAGGINEQFFGPGTRLTVL.

The rearrangement links TRBV30 to TRBJ2-1; 8 bases fit TRBD1. The length of the CDR3 is 14 residues. After removal of 3 bases from V and 9 bases from J, the junction contained 10 bases not matched to a gene. From germline, CDR1 is GTSNPN and CDR2 SVGIG (reference sequence). The CDR3 spells CAWSTGQGFAEQFF. CDR3 DNA: TGTGCCTGGAGCACCGGACAGGGATTCGCTGAGCAGTTCTTC.

V gene TRBV12-3 or TRBV12-4 combines with J gene TRBJ2-1, with TRBD1 as a possible D gene (5 bases). The CDR3 covers 16 residues. The germline V and J ends were trimmed by 2 bases and 0 bases, with 11 bases remaining between them. CDR3 region: CASSLWGLSSYNEQFF. CDR3 DNA: TGTGCCAGCAGTTTATGGGGCCTCAGCTCCTACAATGAGCAGTTCTTC.

This sequence joins TRBV21-1 and TRBJ2-1; the listed D gene, TRBD1, was not tested against the DNA. TRBV21-1 is described as a pseudogene. This CDR3 has 11 residues. The chain's CDR3 is CASNGGNEQFF. The CDR3, as DNA: TGTGCCAGCAACGGGGGGAATGAGCAGTTCTTC.

The chain recombines TRBV7-9 with TRBJ2-7; tentative D call: TRBD1 (5 bases). The CDR3 covers 12 residues. The germline V and J ends were trimmed by 3 bases and 6 bases, with 9 bases remaining between them. CDR1 is SEHNR, CDR2 FQNEAQ, per germline (reference sequence). DNA of the CDR3: TGTGCCAGCAGCTTTCCTAGGGGCGAGCAGTACTTC. Amino acids: CASSFPRGEQYF.

The chain has TRBV3-1 and TRBJ1-5, with TRBD1 as a possible D gene (5 bases). V lost 4 bases and J 8 bases, leaving 12 bases between the germline ends. CDR1 and CDR2 from the germline V gene are LGHDT and YNNKEL (reference sequence). CDR3 size: 13 residues. The CDR3 loop is CASSPDPGEPQHF. The CDR3, as DNA: TGTGCCAGCAGCCCCGACCCGGGGGAGCCCCAGCATTTT.

The J gene is TRBJ2-3, the V gene TRBV3-1, with D perhaps matching TRBD2 (6 bases). CDR3 size: 13 residues. Germline V gives CDR1 LGHDT, CDR2 YNNKEL (reference sequence). V lost 4 bases and J 5 bases, leaving 10 bases between the germline ends. The CDR3 protein is CASSPGTLDTQYF. The CDR3 DNA sequence: TGTGCCAGCAGCCCTGGGACTTTAGATACGCAGTATTTT.

The chain uses TRBV4-2 and TRBJ1-4; D remains unclear. With 4 bases removed from V and 4 bases from J, the gap between germline ends came to 10 bases. The CDR3 totals 14 residues. The germline CDR1 and CDR2 sequences are LGHNA and YNFKEQ. CDR3 region: CASSPDKDNEKLFF. The DNA of the CDR3 is TGTGCCAGCAGCCCCGACAAAGATAATGAAAAACTGTTTTTT.

The genes are TRBV29-1 and TRBJ2-5; D is uncertain. This CDR3 has 13 residues. CDR1 is SQVTM, CDR2 ANQGSEA, per germline. Trimming took off 4 bases at V and 5 bases at J, with 14 bases between the two ends. The CDR3 sequence: CSVGGVLRETQYF. The DNA for the CDR3 is TGCAGCGTTGGCGGCGTCTTGCGCGAGACCCAGTACTTC.

The chain couples TRBV5-1 to TRBJ1-6; unclear D gene. Trimming left V 1 base short and J 8 bases short, with 10 bases between. Germline values: CDR1 SGHRS, CDR2 YFSETQ. This CDR3 comprises 14 residues. The CDR3 sequence: CASSLFGSDSPLHF. CDR3 nucleotide sequence: TGCGCCAGCAGCTTGTTTGGCAGCGATTCACCCCTCCACTTT.

The V gene is TRBV27, the J gene TRBJ1-2; 7 bases match TRBD1. The CDR3 runs 14 residues. The V segment lost 6 bases and the J segment 0 bases; nucleotides outside the gene matches: 4. From germline, CDR1 is MNHEY and CDR2 SMNVEV (reference sequence). The CDR3 DNA reads TGTGCCAGCAGCTTAGGACAGGCTAACTATGGCTACACCTTC. Its translation is CASSLGQANYGYTF.

This clonotype was observed once. This sequence joins TRBV12-3 or TRBV12-4 and TRBJ1-6, with D possibly TRBD1 on 6 matching bases. V lost 1 base and J lost 5, with 9 bases in between. The CDR3 spans 15 residues. DNA of the CDR3: TGTGCCAGCAGTTTAGACAGGGTGAATAATTCACCCCTCCACTTT. Translated: CASSLDRVNNSPLHF.

In DNA, the CDR3 is TGTGCCAGCAGCCCAACGGCCGTCGCGTTCTTC. Translated, it gives CASSPTAVAFF. The rearrangement joins TRBV3-1 to TRBJ2-1, with D uncertain. CDR1 is LGHDT, CDR2 YNNKEL, per germline (reference sequence). The V end lost 4 bases, the J end lost 15 bases, and 13 bases lay between the germline ends. The CDR3 consists of 11 residues.

The V call is TRBV5-6, the J call TRBJ2-7, with 7 positions matching TRBD1. The CDR3 sequence is 12 residues long. J was trimmed by 6 bases and V by 4 bases; bases with no gene match: 4. Germline V gene data show CDR1 as SGHDT and CDR2 as YYEEEE. The CDR3 DNA is TGTGCCAGCAGCCTACAGGGGATCGAGCAGTACTTC. It specifies CASSLQGIEQYF.

The chain links TRBV4-3 to TRBJ2-2; D not certain. The V end lost 6 bases, the J end lost 1 base, and 9 bases lay between the germline ends. This CDR3 region has 14 residues. Per germline, CDR1 LGHNA and CDR2 YSLEER. CDR3 residues: CASSQTGNTGELFF. The CDR3 DNA sequence: TGCGCCAGCAGTCAGACCGGGAACACCGGGGAGCTGTTTTTT.

The chain links TRBV9 to TRBJ2-7, with 8 bases lining up with TRBD1. The CDR3 loop spans 14 amino acids. Germline loops: CDR1 SGDLS, CDR2 YYNGEE. V lost 4 bases to trimming and J lost 7 bases; unmatched junction nucleotides: 10. The CDR3 reads CASSFADRAGEQYF. CDR3 nucleotide sequence: TGTGCCAGCAGCTTCGCGGACAGGGCTGGGGAGCAGTACTTC.

The chain couples TRBV5-4 to TRBJ1-1; D unresolved. Germline lookup yields CDR1 SGHNT and CDR2 YYREEE (reference sequence). This CDR3 spans 15 amino acids. With 4 bases removed from V and 1 base from J, the gap between germline ends came to 14 bases. Here the CDR3 DNA reads TGTGCCAGCAGCCTGTCACCCGGCGCGAACACTGAAGCTTTCTTT. Its translation is CASSLSPGANTEAFF.